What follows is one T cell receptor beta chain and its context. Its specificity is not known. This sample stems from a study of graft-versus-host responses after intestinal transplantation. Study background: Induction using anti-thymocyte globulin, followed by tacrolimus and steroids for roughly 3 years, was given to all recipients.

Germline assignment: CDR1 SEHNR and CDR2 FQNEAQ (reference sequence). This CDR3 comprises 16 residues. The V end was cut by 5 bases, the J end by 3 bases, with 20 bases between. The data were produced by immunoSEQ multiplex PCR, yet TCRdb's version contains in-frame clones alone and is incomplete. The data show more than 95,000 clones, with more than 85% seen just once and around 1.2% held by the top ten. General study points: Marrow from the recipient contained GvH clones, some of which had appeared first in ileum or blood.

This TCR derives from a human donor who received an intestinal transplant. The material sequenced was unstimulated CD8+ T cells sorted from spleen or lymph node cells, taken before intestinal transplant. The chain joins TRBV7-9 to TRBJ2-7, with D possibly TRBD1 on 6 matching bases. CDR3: CASSLETGTPLYEQYF. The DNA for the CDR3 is TGTGCCAGCAGCCTAGAAACCGGGACACCACTCTACGAGCAGTACTTC.